Listed here are 25 T cell receptor beta chains from one sample, sequenced in a study of ipilimumab plus nivolumab after autologous stem cell transplantation. Profiling relied on immunoSEQ multiplex PCR, and the TCRdb table lists in-frame clones only, not all of them. This sample has some 16,000 clones, with about 80% found just once. The sequences come from PBMCs, collected in a trial of ipilimumab plus nivolumab as post-transplant consolidation. The receptors originated from a male donor with diffuse large B-cell lymphoma.

The chain combines TRBV18 with TRBJ1-2; D ambiguous. CDR1 KGHSH and CDR2 LQKENI come from the germline V gene. The V end lost 3 bases, the J end lost 5 bases, and 13 bases lay between the germline ends. The CDR3 consists of 14 residues. CDR3 sequence reads: CASSPKTETYGYTF. CDR3 nucleotide sequence: TGTGCCAGCTCACCGAAGACCGAAACGTATGGCTACACCTTC.

In nucleotides, the CDR3 is TGTGCCAGCAGCTTAAGGCGTACGGCAGAAGTCTACGAGCAGTACTTC. Protein sequence: CASSLRRTAEVYEQYF. V gene TRBV7-8 combines with J gene TRBJ2-7; D call uncertain. CDR3 length: 16 residues. In germline, CDR1 is SGHVS, CDR2 FQNEAQ. The germline V and J ends were trimmed by 2 bases and 3 bases, with 17 bases remaining between them.

The CDR3 DNA reads TGTGCCTGGAGTCACGGACTGCTGAACACTGAAGCTTTCTTT. This codes for CAWSHGLLNTEAFF. The V call is TRBV30, the J call TRBJ1-1; D call uncertain. The ends were cut back, 2 bases at V and 0 bases at J, with 10 bases in the middle. Germline-derived CDR1 and CDR2 are GTSNPN and SVGIG (reference sequence). The CDR3 is made up of 14 amino acids. Full variable domain (outside the CDR3, taken from reference TRBV30 and TRBJ1-1): SQTIHQWPATLVQPVGSPLSLECTVEGTSNPNLYWYRQAAGRGLQLLFYSVGIGQISSEVPQNLSASRPQDRQFILSSKKLLLSDSGFYLCAWSHGLLNTEAFFGQGTRLTVV.

This clone has just one count. V gene TRBV9 combines with J gene TRBJ1-4; TRBD1 matches 8 bases. Trimming cost V 4 bases and J 6 bases; bases outside gene matches: 11. The length of the CDR3 is 16 residues. Germline CDR1 is SGDLS and CDR2 is YYNGEE. The CDR3 sequence: CASSPGQGRIDEKLFF. The CDR3 coding sequence is TGTGCCAGCAGCCCCGGACAGGGAAGGATTGATGAAAAACTGTTTTTT.

The CDR3 loop is CASSPVRAGINQPQHF. CDR3 nucleotide sequence: TGTGCCAGCAGCCCCGTCCGGGCGGGGATCAATCAGCCCCAGCATTTT. V gene TRBV5-5 combines with J gene TRBJ1-5; D call uncertain. Trimming removed 4 bases from V and 3 bases from J, with 17 bases in between. This CDR3 has 16 amino acids. Germline CDR1 reads SGHKS; CDR2 reads YYEKEE (reference sequence).

The chain joins TRBV5-1 to TRBJ2-7; no clear D gene. Trimming stripped 7 bases from V and 5 bases from J, with 22 bases between. The CDR3 extends over 15 amino acids. Germline loops: CDR1 SGHRS, CDR2 YFSETQ. The CDR3 is CASSPIIIQNHEQYF. The CDR3 DNA follows: TGCGCCAGCTCCCCCATAATCATACAAAATCACGAGCAGTACTTC. The variable domain in full, with the rest retrieved from reference TRBV5-1 and TRBJ2-7, is KAGVTQTPRYLIKTRGQQVTLSCSPISGHRSVSWYQQTPGQGLQFLFEYFSETQRNKGNFPGRFSGRQFSNSRSEMNVSTLELGDSALYLCASSPIIIQNHEQYFGPGTRLTVT.

The rearrangement joins TRBV4-3 to TRBJ2-2, with 13 bases aligning to TRBD2. Trimming at V came to 0 bases and at J to 6 bases, leaving 4 bases not matched to a gene. The CDR3 length is 17 residues. CDR1 is LGHNA, CDR2 YSLEER, per germline. In DNA, the CDR3 is TGCGCCAGCAGCCAAGATCGGACTAGCGGGGGTTCCGGGGAGCTGTTTTTT. Amino acid sequence: CASSQDRTSGGSGELFF.

This chain joins TRBV5-1 and TRBJ1-4; D possibly corresponds to TRBD1 (5 bases). Trimming stripped 2 bases from V and 0 bases from J, with 5 bases between. There are 14 residues in the CDR3. Germline loops: CDR1 SGHRS, CDR2 YFSETQ. CDR3 amino acids: CASSLQATNEKLFF. CDR3 nucleotide sequence: TGCGCCAGCAGCTTACAGGCAACTAATGAAAAACTGTTTTTT.

This clone is medium-sized in the sample. The chain carries TRBV4-2 and TRBJ2-5; D is possibly TRBD2 (7 bases). The CDR3 totals 14 residues. CDR1 is LGHNA, CDR2 YNFKEQ, per germline. V dropped 5 bases and J dropped 1 base, with 11 bases sitting between them. As DNA, the CDR3 is TGTGCCAGCAGCTTCGGGGGGCCCCAAGAGACCCAGTACTTC. Its protein is CASSFGGPQETQYF.

The chain uses TRBV7-3 and TRBJ1-1; perhaps TRBD1 as D (5 bases). The V gene lost 4 bases and the J gene lost 1 base, with 7 bases spanning the gap. CDR1 and CDR2 (germline): SGHTA, FQGTGA. The CDR3 covers 13 residues. The CDR3 nucleotides are TGTGCCAGCAGCTCAGGACAGAACACTGAAGCTTTCTTT. Its translation: CASSSGQNTEAFF.

In its sample, this clone is medium-sized. The V and J genes are TRBV11-2 and TRBJ2-7; the D gene is possibly TRBD1 (6 bases). Trimming pared 0 bases from V and 3 bases from J, leaving 12 bases between. Germline assignment: CDR1 SGHAT and CDR2 FQNNGV. The CDR3 runs to 15 residues. The CDR3 nucleotides read TGTGCCAGCAGCTTAGACGTCGGACAGTTCTACGAGCAGTACTTC. It encodes CASSLDVGQFYEQYF.

The chain links TRBV19 to TRBJ1-2; D remains unclear. Trimming stripped 3 bases from V and 4 bases from J, with 15 bases between. CDR3 length: 15 amino acids. Germline CDR1 reads LNHDA; CDR2 reads SQIVND (reference sequence). CDR3 nucleotide sequence: TGTGCCAGTAGTATTGTGTCACCGGCCCGCTATGGCTACACCTTC. It yields the protein CASSIVSPARYGYTF.

This clone has just one count. The chain employs TRBV28 and TRBJ1-2, with TRBD1 matching over 9 bases. Looked up from germline, CDR1 is MDHEN and CDR2 is SYDVKM. V lost 2 bases, J lost 0 bases, and 7 bases stayed unmatched. CDR3 length: 17 residues. The CDR3 protein is CASSLNVGTGTNYGYTF. In nucleotides, the CDR3 is TGTGCCAGCAGTTTAAACGTTGGGACAGGGACTAACTATGGCTACACCTTC.

The V gene is TRBV18, the J gene TRBJ2-7; 8 positions agree with TRBD2. CDR1 is KGHSH and CDR2 is LQKENI in the germline V gene. V shed 2 bases and J 1 base; nucleotides not matched to a gene: 4. The CDR3 has 15 amino acids. The CDR3 DNA reads TGTGCCAGCTCACCAGGGCGGGGGGATTCCTACGAGCAGTACTTC. Protein sequence: CASSPGRGDSYEQYF.

This clone was detected a few times. This chain joins TRBV5-1 and TRBJ2-7; D gene uncertain. This CDR3 is built from 15 residues. The V and J ends lost 0 bases and 3 bases respectively, with 13 bases between them. CDR1 and CDR2 (germline): SGHRS, YFSETQ. Here the CDR3 reads CASSLDSTAYYEQYF. CDR3 bases: TGCGCCAGCAGCTTGGACTCGACCGCGTACTACGAGCAGTACTTC.

This clone showed up just once. The chain recombines TRBV6-1 with TRBJ2-5; 14 bases fit TRBD2. Unmatched junction bases numbered 3, after V lost 7 bases and J lost 2 bases. The germline gives CDR1 MNHNS, CDR2 SASEGT. There are 15 residues in the CDR3. The CDR3 here is CASTRLAGGQETQYF. CDR3 DNA: TGTGCCAGCACCAGACTAGCGGGGGGGCAAGAGACCCAGTACTTC.

The J gene is TRBJ2-7, the V gene TRBV9; tentative D call: TRBD2 (6 bases). With 4 bases removed from V and 4 bases from J, the gap between germline ends came to 15 bases. Looked up from germline, CDR1 is SGDLS and CDR2 is YYNGEE. CDR3 length: 14 amino acids. The CDR3 here is CASSPRGGSYEQYF. CDR3 nucleotides: TGTGCCAGCAGCCCGAGAGGAGGGTCTTACGAGCAGTACTTC.

Here the CDR3 reads CASSRDISQPQHF. CDR3 coding DNA: TGTGCCAGCAGCCGGGACATTAGTCAGCCCCAGCATTTT. This sequence joins TRBV7-8 and TRBJ1-5, with a tentative D call TRBD1 (6 bases). The germline V and J ends were trimmed by 5 bases and 6 bases, with 11 bases remaining between them. The CDR3 sequence is 13 residues long. Germline V gene sequence: CDR1 SGHVS, CDR2 FQNEAQ.

The V and J genes are TRBV5-1 and TRBJ1-3; tentatively, D is TRBD1 (5 bases). The CDR3 is 16 amino acids. Germline V gene lookup returns CDR1 SGHRS and CDR2 YFSETQ. V was pared by 3 bases and J by 1 base, with 14 bases between. CDR3 DNA: TGCGCCAGCAGCTGGACGCTTGGGGGGTCTGGAAACACCATATATTTT. This translates into CASSWTLGGSGNTIYF.

The V call is TRBV5-1, the J call TRBJ2-1, with 9 bases that match TRBD1. Trimming took 3 bases from V and 7 from J; bases not matched to a gene: 14. Germline CDR1 and CDR2: SGHRS and YFSETQ. The CDR3 runs to 17 residues. The CDR3 nucleotides read TGCGCCAGCAGCTCGCTTACGACAGGGGGTAATAGGAATGAGCAGTTCTTC. It translates to CASSSLTTGGNRNEQFF.

The rearrangement links TRBV4-1 to TRBJ2-7, with 11 bases that match TRBD1. Trimming removed 0 bases from V and 6 bases from J; junction bases left unmatched: 7. Germline CDR1 MGHRA, CDR2 YSYEKL. CDR3 length: 16 residues. This chain's CDR3 is CASSQESRDRGGEQYF. Written as DNA, the CDR3 is TGCGCCAGCAGCCAAGAGTCCCGGGACAGGGGGGGCGAGCAGTACTTC.

The chain recombines TRBV28 with TRBJ1-6; D may be TRBD1 (6 bases). There are 15 residues in the CDR3. Germline V gene sequence: CDR1 MDHEN, CDR2 SYDVKM. The V end was cut by 7 bases, the J end by 9 bases, with 19 bases between. Here the CDR3 reads CASNLQGGGFSPLHF. The CDR3 DNA follows: TGTGCCAGCAACTTACAGGGAGGGGGATTTTCACCCCTCCACTTT.

In DNA form, the CDR3 reads TGTGCCAGCAGTTCCTACAGGGTTGGTCAGCCCCAGCATTTT. Protein sequence: CASSSYRVGQPQHF. The rearrangement links TRBV28 to TRBJ1-5, with D possibly matching TRBD1 (6 bases). With 4 bases removed from V and 6 bases from J, the gap between germline ends came to 13 bases. CDR1 is MDHEN and CDR2 is SYDVKM in the germline V gene. The CDR3 runs to 14 residues.

This clone has a single count. CDR3 sequence reads: CASSLSSAGNFYEQYF. Here the CDR3 DNA reads TGTGCCAGCAGCTTATCTTCGGCCGGGAACTTCTACGAGCAGTACTTC. This chain links TRBV11-2 with TRBJ2-7; D possibly corresponds to TRBD2 (5 bases). Trimming took off 2 bases at V and 3 bases at J, with 17 bases between the two ends. This CDR3 has 16 residues. The germline gives CDR1 SGHAT, CDR2 FQNNGV.

The J gene is TRBJ1-6, the V gene TRBV30; D uncertain. CDR3 length equals 15 residues. V lost 3 bases and J 5 bases, leaving 14 bases between the germline ends. The germline CDR1 and CDR2 sequences are GTSNPN and SVGIG (reference sequence). CDR3 residues: CAWRESGSDNSPLHF. CDR3 sequence (DNA): TGTGCCTGGAGGGAATCCGGGTCCGATAATTCACCCCTCCACTTT.